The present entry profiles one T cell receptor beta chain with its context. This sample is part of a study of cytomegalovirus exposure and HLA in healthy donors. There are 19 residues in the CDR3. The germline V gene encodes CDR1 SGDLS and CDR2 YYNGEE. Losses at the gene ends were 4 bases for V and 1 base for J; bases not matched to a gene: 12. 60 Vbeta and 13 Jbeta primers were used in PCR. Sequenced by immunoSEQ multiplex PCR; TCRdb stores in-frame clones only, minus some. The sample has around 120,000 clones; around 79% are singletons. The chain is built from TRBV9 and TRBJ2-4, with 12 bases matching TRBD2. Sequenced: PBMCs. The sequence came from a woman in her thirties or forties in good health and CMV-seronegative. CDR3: CASSPTGLAGGYAKNIQYF. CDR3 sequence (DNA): TGTGCCAGCAGCCCTACCGGCCTAGCGGGGGGGTATGCCAAAAACATTCAGTACTTC.